The 7 T cell receptor beta chains below all came from one sample that was sequenced in a study of T-cell memory formation after mild COVID-19. TCRdb used MiXCR to reprocess the 5' RACE reads, holding one entry per CDR3 protein. Here the sample spans about 350,000 distinct CDR3 sequences, about 13% being singletons. The sequenced sample consisted of PBMCs or a T cell subset sorted from them (not recorded which). The origin of the receptors is a man younger than 35 who had mild COVID-19 (a few samples of this study predate the infection). Cell type and time point are not known.

This clonotype was picked up many times. This rearrangement joins TRBV7-2 to TRBJ2-3, with D possibly being TRBD2 (5 bases). V lost 3 bases to trimming and J lost 10 bases, with 23 bases between them. Germline values: CDR1 SGHTA, CDR2 FQGNSA. The CDR3 is 16 residues long. The CDR3 sequence: CASSFISGGESVPQYF. The DNA for the CDR3 is TGTGCCAGCAGCTTCATAAGCGGAGGAGAGTCAGTCCCGCAGTATTTT.

This clonotype occurred a few times. The chain recombines TRBV27 with TRBJ2-1; 10 bases are a match to TRBD2. V lost 6 bases to trimming and J lost 0 bases; unmatched junction nucleotides: 8. From germline, CDR1 is MNHEY and CDR2 SMNVEV (reference sequence). The CDR3 runs to 17 residues. CDR3 bases: TGTGCCAGCAGCTCATTTAGCGGGGGGAGCTCCTACAATGAGCAGTTCTTC. Encoded protein: CASSSFSGGSSYNEQFF.

The J gene is TRBJ1-1, the V gene TRBV20-1; 7 bases match TRBD1. From germline, CDR1 is DFQATT and CDR2 SNEGSKA (reference sequence). The ends lost 0 bases at V and 5 bases at J; junction bases unmatched: 12. The CDR3 is 16 amino acids. The DNA for the CDR3 is TGCAGTGCTAGAGATTTTCCGATTGCAGGGGGAACTGAAGCTTTCTTT. Its protein is CSARDFPIAGGTEAFF.

This clonotype was observed a handful of times. This chain joins TRBV20-1 and TRBJ2-2; D is possibly TRBD2 (6 bases). CDR1 and CDR2 (germline): DFQATT, SNEGSKA (reference sequence). The CDR3 spans 15 residues. Trimming removed 5 bases at V and 2 bases at J, with 15 bases between. CDR3 residues: CSAPSRGSNTGELFF. CDR3 nucleotide sequence: TGCAGTGCTCCCAGCCGGGGGTCCAACACCGGGGAGCTGTTTTTT.

The chain recombines TRBV14 with TRBJ2-7; D is uncertain. The V end was cut by 1 base, the J end by 3 bases, with 19 bases between. Germline V gene data show CDR1 as SGHDN and CDR2 as FVKESK. The length of the CDR3 is 17 residues. The CDR3 DNA follows: TGTGCCAGCAGCCAAGGTAGGTCGGGTGGCTCCTACTACGAGCAGTACTTC. It is translated as CASSQGRSGGSYYEQYF.

This clonotype was seen only a few times. This CDR3 is CARSLGLEAFF. DNA of the CDR3: TGTGCCAGAAGCCTGGGGCTTGAAGCTTTCTTT. V usage is TRBV5-3 and J usage is TRBJ1-1; tentatively, D is TRBD1 (5 bases). TRBV5-3 is marked as an open reading frame, function uncertain. CDR3 size: 11 residues. V was shortened by 4 bases and J by 7 bases, with 8 bases between the two germline ends.

The chain is built from TRBV12-3 or TRBV12-4 and TRBJ2-1, with a possible D match to TRBD1 (6 bases). The length of the CDR3 is 15 residues. V was cut by 5 bases and J by 8 bases, with 19 bases left in between. CDR3 sequence: CASSVIPGHSYEQFF. For the CDR3, the DNA is TGTGCCAGCAGTGTGATACCGGGACACTCCTATGAGCAGTTCTTC.